This TCR beta chain was identified during a study of shared clonotypes between healthy human individuals. Overall study results and limits: Clonotypes which were not shared had lower generation probabilities than clonotypes that all four donors shared. Although depth was large, rarefaction showed that sequencing of the sorted subsets was incomplete.

Germline V gene sequence: CDR1 SGHVS, CDR2 FNYEAQ. The germline V and J ends were trimmed by 2 bases and 4 bases, with 12 bases remaining between them. The CDR3 sequence is 15 residues long. Naive CD8 cells, CD45RO-negative and positively selected for CCR7, excluded terminally differentiated effector memory CD45RA+ cells. Libraries were prepared by immunoSEQ multiplex PCR; TCRdb keeps only in-frame clonotypes and omits some of them. The data show 800,000 or so clones, about 96% seen once. To note about this clone: Its antigen is not identified.

This clonotype was sampled from a young man in good health. The V gene is TRBV7-6, the J gene TRBJ2-1, with a weak D call TRBD1 (6 bases). The specimen was naive CD8+ T cells sorted from blood. In DNA form, the CDR3 reads TGTGCCAGCAGCTTAAAGTTAGACAGGTACAATGAGCAGTTCTTC. Its protein product is CASSLKLDRYNEQFF.